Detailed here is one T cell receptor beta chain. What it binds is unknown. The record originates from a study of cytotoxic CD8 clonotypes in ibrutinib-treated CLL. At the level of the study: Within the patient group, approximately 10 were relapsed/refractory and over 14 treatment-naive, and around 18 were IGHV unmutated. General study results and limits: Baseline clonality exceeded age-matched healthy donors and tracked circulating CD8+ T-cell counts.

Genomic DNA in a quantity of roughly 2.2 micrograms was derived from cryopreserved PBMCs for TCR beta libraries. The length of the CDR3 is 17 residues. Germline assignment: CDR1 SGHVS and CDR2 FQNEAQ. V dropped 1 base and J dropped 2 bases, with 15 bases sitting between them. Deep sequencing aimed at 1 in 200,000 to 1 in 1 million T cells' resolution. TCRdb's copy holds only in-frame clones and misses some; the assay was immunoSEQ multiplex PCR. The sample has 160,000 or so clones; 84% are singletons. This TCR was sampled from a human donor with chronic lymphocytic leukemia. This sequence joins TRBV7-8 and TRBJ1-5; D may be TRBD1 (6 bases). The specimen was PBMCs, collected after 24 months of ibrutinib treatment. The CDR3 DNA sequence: TGTGCCAGCAGCTTAGTTGTGGGGGCAGGGGGCAATCAGCCCCAGCATTTT. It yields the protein CASSLVVGAGGNQPQHF.